The entry that follows covers one T cell receptor beta chain sequence. Cohort 3 recovery required two negative PCRs, clearance, or symptom resolution. This sample was included in a study of blood T cell repertoires in COVID-19. Overall study context: Specimens from acute and convalescent COVID-19 originated in the United States, Italy and Spain.

This CDR3 has 13 residues. Losses at the gene ends were 5 bases for V and 5 bases for J; bases not matched to a gene: 3. Germline CDR1 and CDR2: SGHTA and FQGNSA. Measured with immunoSEQ multiplex PCR; TCRdb has only the in-frame clones, and not every one. Of roughly 200,000 clones listed, approximately 85% are singletons. This chain connects TRBV7-2 to TRBJ1-5; 7 bases align to TRBD1. The sample was PBMCs or T cells enriched from blood (not recorded which). This receptor was taken from a man aged 35-49 years who had recovered from COVID-19. CDR3: CASSTTGHQPQHF. CDR3 nucleotide sequence: TGTGCCAGCAGCACGACAGGGCATCAGCCCCAGCATTTT.